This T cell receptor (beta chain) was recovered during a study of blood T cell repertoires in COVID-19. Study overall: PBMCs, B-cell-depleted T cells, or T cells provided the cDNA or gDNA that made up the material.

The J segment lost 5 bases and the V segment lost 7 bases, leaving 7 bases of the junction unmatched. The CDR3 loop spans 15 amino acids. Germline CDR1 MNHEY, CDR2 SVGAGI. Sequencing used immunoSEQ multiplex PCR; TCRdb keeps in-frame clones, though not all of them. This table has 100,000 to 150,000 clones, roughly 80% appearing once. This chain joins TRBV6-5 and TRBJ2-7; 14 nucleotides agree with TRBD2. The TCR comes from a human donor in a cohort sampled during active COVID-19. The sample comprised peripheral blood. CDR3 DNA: TGTGCCAGCAACGGACTAGCGGGAGGTCGGCACGAGCAGTACTTC. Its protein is CASNGLAGGRHEQYF.